This T cell receptor beta chain was observed in a study of tumour-infiltrating T cells in Burkitt lymphoma. Method: immunoSEQ multiplex PCR; TCRdb's copy keeps in-frame clones and lacks some. Counted here are over a thousand clones, approximately 11% occurring once; the ten biggest clones make up around 4.8%. This CDR3 contains 14 residues. Germline V gene lookup returns CDR1 SGHKS and CDR2 YYEKEE (reference sequence). The V gene lost 0 bases and the J gene lost 3 bases, with 10 bases spanning the gap. This clone was picked up a small number of times. The chain recombines TRBV5-5 with TRBJ2-7; D possibly corresponds to TRBD1 (6 bases). The specimen sequenced was tumor tissue. This TCR derives from a human donor with Burkitt lymphoma. The CDR3 nucleotides read TGTGCCAGCAGCTTGGAACAGGGAGTCTACGAGCAGTACTTC. Protein: CASSLEQGVYEQYF.